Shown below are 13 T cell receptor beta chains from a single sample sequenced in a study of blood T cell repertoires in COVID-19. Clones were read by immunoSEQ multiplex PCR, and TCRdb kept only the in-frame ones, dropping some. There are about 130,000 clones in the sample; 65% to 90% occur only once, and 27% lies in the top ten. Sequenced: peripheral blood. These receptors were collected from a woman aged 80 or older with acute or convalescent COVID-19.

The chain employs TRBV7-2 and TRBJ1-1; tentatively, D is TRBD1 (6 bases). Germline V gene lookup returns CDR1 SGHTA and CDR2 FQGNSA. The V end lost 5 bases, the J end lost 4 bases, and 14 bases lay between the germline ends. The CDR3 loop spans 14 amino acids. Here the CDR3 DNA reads TGTGCCAGCAGCGAAGACAGGTGGACCACTGAAGCTTTCTTT. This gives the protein CASSEDRWTTEAFF. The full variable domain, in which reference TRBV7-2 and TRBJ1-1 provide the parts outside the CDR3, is GAGVSQSPSNKVTEKGKDVELRCDPISGHTALYWYRQSLGQGLEFLIYFQGNSAPDKSGLPSDRFSAERTGGSVSTLTIQRTQQEDSAVYLCASSEDRWTTEAFFGQGTRLTVV.

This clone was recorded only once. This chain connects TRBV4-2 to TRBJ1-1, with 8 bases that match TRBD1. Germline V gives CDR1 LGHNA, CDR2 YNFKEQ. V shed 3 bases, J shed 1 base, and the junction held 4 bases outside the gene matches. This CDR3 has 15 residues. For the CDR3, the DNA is TGTGCCAGCAGCCATGACAGGGGCCCGAACACTGAAGCTTTCTTT. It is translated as CASSHDRGPNTEAFF.

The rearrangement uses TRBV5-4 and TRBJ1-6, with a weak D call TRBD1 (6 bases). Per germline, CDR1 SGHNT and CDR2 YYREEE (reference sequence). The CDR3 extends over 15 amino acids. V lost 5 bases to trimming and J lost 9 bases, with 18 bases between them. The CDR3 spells CASRSSGVTGSPLHF. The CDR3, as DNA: TGTGCCAGCAGATCGTCAGGGGTCACGGGTTCACCCCTCCACTTT.

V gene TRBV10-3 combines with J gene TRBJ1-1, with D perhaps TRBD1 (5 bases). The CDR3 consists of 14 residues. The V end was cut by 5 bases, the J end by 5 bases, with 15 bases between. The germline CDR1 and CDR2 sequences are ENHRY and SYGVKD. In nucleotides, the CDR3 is TGTGCCATCAGTATCAGGGCAGCGGGTACTGAAGCTTTCTTT. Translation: CAISIRAAGTEAFF.

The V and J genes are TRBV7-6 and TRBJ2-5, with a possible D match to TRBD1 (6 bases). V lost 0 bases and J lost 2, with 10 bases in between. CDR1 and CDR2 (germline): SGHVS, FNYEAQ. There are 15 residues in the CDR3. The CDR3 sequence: CASSLATGMQETQYF. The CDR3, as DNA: TGTGCCAGCAGCTTAGCTACAGGGATGCAAGAGACCCAGTACTTC. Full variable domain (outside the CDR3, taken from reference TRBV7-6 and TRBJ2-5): GAGVSQSPRYKVTKRGQDVALRCDPISGHVSLYWYRQALGQGPEFLTYFNYEAQQDKSGLPNDRFSAERPEGSISTLTIQRTEQRDSAMYRCASSLATGMQETQYFGPGTRLLVL.

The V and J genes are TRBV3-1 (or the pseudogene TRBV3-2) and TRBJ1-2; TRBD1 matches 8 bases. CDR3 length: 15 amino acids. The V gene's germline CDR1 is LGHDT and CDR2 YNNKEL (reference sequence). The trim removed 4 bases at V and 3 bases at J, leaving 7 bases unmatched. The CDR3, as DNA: TGTGCCAGCAGCCGCCGATCGACAGGGGACTATGGCTACACCTTC. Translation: CASSRRSTGDYGYTF.

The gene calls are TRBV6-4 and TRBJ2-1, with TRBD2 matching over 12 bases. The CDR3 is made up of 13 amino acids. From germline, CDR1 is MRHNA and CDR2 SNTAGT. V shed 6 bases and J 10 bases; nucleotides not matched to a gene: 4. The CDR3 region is CASSRTSGEEQFF. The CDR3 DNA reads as TGTGCCAGCAGCAGGACTAGCGGGGAGGAGCAGTTCTTC.

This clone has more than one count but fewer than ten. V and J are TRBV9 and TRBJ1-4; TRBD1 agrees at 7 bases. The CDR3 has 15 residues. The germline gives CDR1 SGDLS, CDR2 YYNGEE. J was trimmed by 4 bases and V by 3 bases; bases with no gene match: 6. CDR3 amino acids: CASSATGVNNEKLFF. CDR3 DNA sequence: TGTGCCAGCAGCGCCACAGGGGTTAATAATGAAAAACTGTTTTTT.

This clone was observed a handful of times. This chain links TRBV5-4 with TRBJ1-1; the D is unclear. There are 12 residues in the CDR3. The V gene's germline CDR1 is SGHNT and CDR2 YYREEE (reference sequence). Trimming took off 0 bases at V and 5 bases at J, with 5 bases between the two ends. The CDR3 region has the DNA TGTGCCAGCAGCTTGGAGCGGACTGAAGCTTTCTTT. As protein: CASSLERTEAFF.

The DNA of the CDR3 is TGTGCCAGCAGTGAAGCGCTAAGACAGGGTAGGCGCAATGAGCAGTTCTTC. Translation gives CASSEALRQGRRNEQFF. The chain links TRBV2 to TRBJ2-1; 7 nucleotides line up with TRBD1. V lost 0 bases, J lost 6 bases, and 11 bases stayed unmatched. The CDR3 extends over 17 amino acids. Germline CDR1 is SNHLY and CDR2 is FYNNEI.

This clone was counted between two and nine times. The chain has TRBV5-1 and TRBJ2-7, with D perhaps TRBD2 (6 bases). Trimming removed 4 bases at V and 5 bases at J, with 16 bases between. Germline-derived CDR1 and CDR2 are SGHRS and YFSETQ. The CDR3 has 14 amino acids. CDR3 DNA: TGCGCCAGCAGCCGGGACTCAGTGGGTGACGAGCAGTACTTC. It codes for CASSRDSVGDEQYF.

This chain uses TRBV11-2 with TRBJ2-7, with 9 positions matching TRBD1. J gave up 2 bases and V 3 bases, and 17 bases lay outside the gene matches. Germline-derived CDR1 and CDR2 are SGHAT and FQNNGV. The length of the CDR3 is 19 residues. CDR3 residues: CASSLDTGFMGQGTYEQYF. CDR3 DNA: TGTGCCAGCAGCTTGGACACAGGATTCATGGGACAGGGAACCTACGAGCAGTACTTC.

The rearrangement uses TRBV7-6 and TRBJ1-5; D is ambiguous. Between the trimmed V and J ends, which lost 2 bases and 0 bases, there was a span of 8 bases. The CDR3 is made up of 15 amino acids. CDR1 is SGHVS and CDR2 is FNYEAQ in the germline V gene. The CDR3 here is CASSLSQFSNQPQHF. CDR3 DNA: TGTGCCAGCAGCTTAAGCCAATTTAGCAATCAGCCCCAGCATTTT.